This section outlines one T cell receptor (beta chain) sequence together with its context. The data were taken from a study of blood T cell repertoires in COVID-19. The overall study: Samples representing acute and convalescent COVID-19 were sourced from the United States, Italy and Spain.

Per germline, CDR1 SEHNR and CDR2 FQNEAQ (reference sequence). V shed 5 bases and J shed 4 bases, with 11 bases lying between them. The CDR3 runs to 13 residues. In the original analysis: Counts of nucleated cells, estimated from reference gene primer amplification, were obtained. Clones were sequenced by immunoSEQ multiplex PCR, and TCRdb holds only the in-frame ones, with some missing. V and J calls and clone size are as listed in that table; D and trimming were resolved from the DNA. The sample lists hundreds of thousands of clones; around nine tenths were seen once. The material sequenced was peripheral blood. V is TRBV7-9 and J is TRBJ1-2; D is undetermined. This receptor was identified in a man aged 55 to 70 who had recovered from COVID-19. The CDR3 spells CASSITGIYGYTF. The CDR3 region has the DNA TGTGCCAGCAGCATCACGGGGATCTATGGCTACACCTTC. Filled out from reference TRBV7-9 and TRBJ1-2, the complete variable domain reads DTGVSQNPRHKITKRGQNVTFRCDPISEHNRLYWYRQTLGQGPEFLTYFQNEAQLEKSRLLSDRFSAERPKGSFSTLEIQRTEQGDSAMYLCASSITGIYGYTFGSGTRLTVV.